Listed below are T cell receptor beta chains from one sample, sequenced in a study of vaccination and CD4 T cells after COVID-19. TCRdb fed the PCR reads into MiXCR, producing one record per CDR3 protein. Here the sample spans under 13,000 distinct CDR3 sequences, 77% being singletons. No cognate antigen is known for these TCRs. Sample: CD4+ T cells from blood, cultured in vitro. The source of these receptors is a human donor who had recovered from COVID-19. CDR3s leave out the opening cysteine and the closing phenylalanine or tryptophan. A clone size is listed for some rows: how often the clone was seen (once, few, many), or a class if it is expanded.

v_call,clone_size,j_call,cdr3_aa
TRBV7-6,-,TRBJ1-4,ASSRVGGSAEKLF
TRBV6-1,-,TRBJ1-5,ASSPPGQNREPQH
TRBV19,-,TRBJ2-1,ASSIDGNNEQF
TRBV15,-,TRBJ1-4,ATSRDQGVGKLF
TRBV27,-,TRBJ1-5,ASSLRGEGGGQPQH
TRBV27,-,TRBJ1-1,ASSFLGGRNTEAF
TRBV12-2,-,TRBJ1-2,ASRLDRRGEYKYGYT
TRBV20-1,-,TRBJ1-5,SARDRGRARNQPQH
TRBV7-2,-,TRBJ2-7,ASSFGRPVVEQY
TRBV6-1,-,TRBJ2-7,ASGKTGWYEQY
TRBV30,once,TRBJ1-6,ATQPGTDGSSPLH
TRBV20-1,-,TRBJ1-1,SASPGGDTEAF
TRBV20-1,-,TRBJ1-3,SARRGVAGNTIY
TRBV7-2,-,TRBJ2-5,ASTNQTSMYLCASSFQETQY
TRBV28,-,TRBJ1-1,ASSLLTGGRTEAF
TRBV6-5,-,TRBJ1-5,ASSYSSNQPQH
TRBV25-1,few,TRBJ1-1,ASSASGTGRSDTEAF
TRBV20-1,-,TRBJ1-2,SAAGSLNYGYT
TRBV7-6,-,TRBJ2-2,ASSYPGELF
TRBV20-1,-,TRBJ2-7,SAEGGTPLEQY
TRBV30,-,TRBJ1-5,AWSAHPGNQPQH
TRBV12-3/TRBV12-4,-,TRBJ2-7,ASSLGGFYEQY